Each of the 22 T cell receptor beta chains below was sequenced from the same sample in a study of post-analysis software for immune sequencing data. cDNA libraries for TCR beta contained unique molecular identifiers. TCRdb reprocessed the PCR reads with MiXCR, giving one entry per CDR3 protein. Of roughly 700,000 distinct CDR3 sequences listed, roughly 27% were seen once; the top ten hold under 0.7%. These TCRs' antigens remain unknown. Whole-study findings and limits: Roughly five TRBV segments were more frequent in patients than controls; TRBV5-6, TRBV5-1 and TRBV20-1 belonged to this group.

The material sequenced was blood. These TCRs come from a girl aged 5-17 years with multiple sclerosis.

This clonotype has just a few counts. The chain has TRBV7-9 and TRBJ2-6; D is unresolved. Germline loops: CDR1 SEHNR, CDR2 FQNEAQ (reference sequence). The CDR3 has 10 residues. V was pared by 3 bases and J by 11 bases, with 2 bases between. CDR3 region: CASSLDVLTF. CDR3 in DNA: TGTGCCAGCAGCTTGGACGTCCTGACTTTC.

V is TRBV7-2 and J is TRBJ2-1; the D is unclear. The CDR3 runs to 12 residues. Germline assignment: CDR1 SGHTA and CDR2 FQGNSA. V was cut by 3 bases and J by 6 bases, with 6 bases left in between. CDR3 DNA: TGTGCCAGCAGCTTGAGAATCAATGAGCAGTTCTTC. Protein product: CASSLRINEQFF.

In its sample, this clonotype was seen a few times. The chain joins TRBV5-1 to TRBJ1-2, with 8 bases lining up with TRBD1. After removal of 2 bases from V and 5 bases from J, the junction contained 5 bases not matched to a gene. Per germline, CDR1 SGHRS and CDR2 YFSETQ. The CDR3 length is 14 residues. The CDR3 loop reads CASSFAGQGYGYTF. The CDR3 coding sequence is TGCGCCAGCAGCTTTGCTGGACAGGGTTATGGCTACACCTTC.

J is TRBJ1-4 and V is TRBV7-2; 7 bases fit TRBD1. Germline CDR1 is SGHTA and CDR2 is FQGNSA. V lost 5 bases to trimming and J lost 7 bases; unmatched junction nucleotides: 10. This CDR3 is 15 amino acids long. This CDR3 reads CASSGETGRSEKLFF. The CDR3 DNA sequence: TGTGCCAGCAGCGGAGAGACAGGGAGGAGTGAAAAACTGTTTTTT.

This chain joins TRBV15 and TRBJ2-3, with D perhaps given as TRBD1 or TRBD2 (6 bases each). Germline CDR1 LNHNV, CDR2 YYDKDF (reference sequence). Trimming took 8 bases from V and 6 from J, leaving 12 bases between them. The CDR3 length is 12 residues. CDR3 region: CATGGGSDTQYF. For the CDR3, the DNA is TGTGCCACCGGAGGGGGGAGTGATACGCAGTATTTT.

V gene TRBV2 combines with J gene TRBJ2-3; possibly TRBD2 for D (5 bases). With 3 bases removed from V and 6 bases from J, the gap between germline ends came to 10 bases. The CDR3 is made up of 13 amino acids. Germline V lookup: CDR1 SNHLY, CDR2 FYNNEI. DNA of the CDR3: TGTGCCAGCAGTGATCGGACTCGGGATACGCAGTATTTT. Residues: CASSDRTRDTQYF.

This chain connects TRBV21-1 to TRBJ2-7. TRBV21-1 is shown as a pseudogene. This CDR3 is 14 amino acids long. CDR3 protein: CASSIPGLVYQQYF. The CDR3 bases are TGTGCCAGCAGCATACCTGGGTTGGTCTACCAGCAGTACTTC.

Of note for this clonotype: An end of the junction does not agree with germline; a read error may underlie this. The rearrangement uses TRBV5-1 and TRBJ2-3; D not resolved. This CDR3 spans 14 amino acids. Looked up from germline, CDR1 is SGHRS and CDR2 is YFSETQ. CDR3 nucleotides: TGCGCCAGCAGGCTGCAGGCGAGTTCAGATGCGCAGTATTTT. This sequence encodes CASRLQASSDAQYF.

CDR3 amino acids: CASSAPGAVLDEQYF. The CDR3 DNA sequence: TGTGCCAGCAGCGCCCCGGGGGCGGTCTTAGACGAGCAGTACTTC. The J gene is TRBJ2-7, the V gene TRBV12-3 or TRBV12-4; D is tentatively TRBD1 or TRBD2 (6 bases each). This CDR3 is built from 15 residues. V lost 6 bases, J lost 5 bases, and 20 bases lay in between.

There are a few counts of this clonotype. The V call is TRBV7-6, the J call TRBJ1-4, with D possibly TRBD1 on 5 matching bases. This CDR3 has 15 amino acids. V was pared by 1 base and J by 7 bases, with 13 bases between. Germline CDR1 and CDR2: SGHVS and FNYEAQ. The CDR3 protein is CASSLGQPPTEKLFF. For the CDR3, the DNA is TGTGCCAGCAGCTTAGGACAGCCCCCAACTGAAAAACTGTTTTTT.

Comments on this clonotype: At one of its ends the junction is not consistent with the germline gene, which may arise from a read error. J is TRBJ1-2 and V is TRBV5-1; 7 positions match TRBD1. The CDR3 spans 14 residues. The germline gives CDR1 SGHRS, CDR2 YFSETQ. CDR3 residues: CASSPDGQDYGHTF. CDR3 DNA sequence: TGCGCCAGCAGCCCGGATGGACAGGACTATGGCCACACCTTC.

This clonotype was seen a few times. V and J are TRBV6-4 and TRBJ2-1; no definite D call. The germline CDR1 and CDR2 sequences are MRHNA and SNTAGT. V lost 2 bases, J lost 8 bases, and 13 bases lay in between. This CDR3 region has 14 residues. The CDR3 region is CASSDMGSADEQFF. The CDR3 DNA sequence: TGTGCCAGCAGTGACATGGGCAGTGCGGATGAGCAGTTCTTC.

Worth noting for this clonotype: A much larger clone lies a single base off, so this may be a read error. The chain has TRBV7-2 and TRBJ1-6, with D unresolved. This CDR3 region has 12 residues. Germline V gene sequence: CDR1 SGHTA, CDR2 FQGNSA. CDR3 nucleotides: TGTGCCAGCAGCCTCAATAATTTACCCCTCCACTTT. Translation gives CASSLNNLPLHF.

This chain joins TRBV29-1 and TRBJ1-2, with D perhaps matching TRBD1 (5 bases). This CDR3 spans 12 amino acids. Between the trimmed V and J ends, which lost 4 bases and 8 bases, there was a span of 14 bases. Germline assignment: CDR1 SQVTM and CDR2 ANQGSEA. Here the CDR3 DNA reads TGCAGCGTTGGGGAAGGGAGGGGCGGCTACACCTTC. Amino acid sequence: CSVGEGRGGYTF.

The chain uses TRBV29-1 and TRBJ2-1, with D unclear. Trimming removed 1 base at V and 6 bases at J, with 10 bases between. The CDR3 has 13 amino acids. Germline CDR1 SQVTM, CDR2 ANQGSEA. CDR3 sequence: CSVEGRRVNEQFF. The DNA for the CDR3 is TGCAGCGTTGAAGGGCGGAGAGTCAATGAGCAGTTCTTC.

The J gene is TRBJ1-1, the V gene TRBV28; possibly TRBD1 for D (6 bases). The V end was cut by 8 bases, the J end by 3 bases, with 28 bases between. The V gene's germline CDR1 is MDHEN and CDR2 SYDVKM. This CDR3 contains 18 residues. Here the CDR3 reads CASPPRGTGKEWDTEAFF. The CDR3 DNA reads TGTGCCAGCCCCCCCAGGGGAACAGGGAAAGAATGGGACACTGAAGCTTTCTTT.

The chain recombines TRBV27 with TRBJ1-4; 7 bases line up with TRBD1. CDR1 is MNHEY and CDR2 is SMNVEV in the germline V gene (reference sequence). The CDR3 extends over 13 amino acids. V was pared by 5 bases and J by 8 bases, with 5 bases of the junction left unmatched. CDR3 coding DNA: TGTGCCAGCAGTGATACAGGGGAAGAAAAACTGTTTTTT. It is translated as CASSDTGEEKLFF.

The sample holds a few counts of this clonotype. The V call is TRBV24-1, the J call TRBJ2-7, with 10 nucleotides matching TRBD2. Trimming at V came to 7 bases and at J to 2 bases, leaving 10 bases not matched to a gene. The germline gives CDR1 KGHDR, CDR2 SFDVKD. The CDR3 has 16 amino acids. CDR3 nucleotides: TGTGCCACCAGCCTCCTACTAGCGGGACCGACCTACGAGCAGTACTTC. Its protein is CATSLLLAGPTYEQYF.

This clonotype was seen only a few times. V usage is TRBV5-1 and J usage is TRBJ2-1, with a possible D match to TRBD1 (5 bases). Germline CDR1 SGHRS, CDR2 YFSETQ. The V and J ends lost 4 bases and 4 bases respectively, with 15 bases between them. The CDR3 sequence is 15 residues long. CDR3 nucleotide sequence: TGCGCCAGCAGCACCGTGCAGGGAATATACAATGAGCAGTTCTTC. Amino acid sequence: CASSTVQGIYNEQFF. The full variable domain, its missing parts supplied by reference TRBV5-1 and TRBJ2-1, is KAGVTQTPRYLIKTRGQQVTLSCSPISGHRSVSWYQQTPGQGLQFLFEYFSETQRNKGNFPGRFSGRQFSNSRSEMNVSTLELGDSALYLCASSTVQGIYNEQFFGPGTRLTVL.

This clonotype was observed a few times. The CDR3 DNA sequence: TGCAGCGTGGAGACAGTCGTGGGGGATGAAAAACTGTTTTTT. This translates into CSVETVVGDEKLFF. The V gene is TRBV29-1, the J gene TRBJ1-4, with a tentative D call TRBD1 (5 bases). There are 14 residues in the CDR3. Trimming took 6 bases from V and 6 from J, leaving 17 bases between them. Germline values: CDR1 SQVTM, CDR2 ANQGSEA.

The chain combines TRBV25-1 with TRBJ2-5; 11 nucleotides agree with TRBD1. This CDR3 spans 18 amino acids. Losses at the gene ends were 3 bases for V and 11 bases for J; bases not matched to a gene: 20. Germline CDR1 and CDR2: MGHDK and SYGVNS. The CDR3 DNA sequence: TGTGCCAGCAGTGATCCTACTCCGGGACAGGGGGGGTTCGATGAGCAGTACTTC. It translates to CASSDPTPGQGGFDEQYF.

The rearrangement links TRBV20-1 to TRBJ1-5; D might be TRBD1 (6 bases). The V gene's germline CDR1 is DFQATT and CDR2 SNEGSKA (reference sequence). Deletions cut 6 bases from V and 6 bases from J, with 21 bases between. The CDR3 extends over 15 amino acids. CDR3 region: CSAVRGGGRGQPQHF. The CDR3, as DNA: TGCAGTGCCGTTAGGGGCGGGGGCCGAGGTCAGCCCCAGCATTTT.